This T cell receptor beta chain was captured in a study of CD8+ T cells in alopecia areata. As for this clone: The antigen remains unidentified.

V was clipped by 4 bases and J by 6 bases; unmatched bases: 8. The CDR3 covers 15 residues. Germline V lookup: CDR1 MNHEY, CDR2 SMNVEV (reference sequence). After isolation, RNA underwent reverse transcription to generate cDNA as the sequencing template. TCRdb's table, derived via immunoSEQ multiplex PCR, lists solely in-frame clones and lacks some. The profile covers roughly 200,000 clones, with around three fifths appearing a single time and nearly 5% taken by the ten largest. Study-wide results and limits: Normal scalp showed lower clonality than lesional scalp, especially alopecia totalis/universalis.

The V gene is TRBV27, the J gene TRBJ1-5, with TRBD1 matching 8 bases. Sample: CD8+ T cells sorted from blood. The TCR originated in a human donor in good health. The DNA for the CDR3 is TGTGCCAGCAGTTCGACGACAGGGGTACGTCAGCCCCAGCATTTT. Its protein is CASSSTTGVRQPQHF.